Sequencing of this T cell receptor beta chain was carried out in a study of blood T cell repertoires in COVID-19. Study overall: The analysed material was cDNA or gDNA that came from T cells, B-cell-depleted T cells, or PBMCs.

TCRdb's copy holds only in-frame clones and misses some; the assay was immunoSEQ multiplex PCR. Among about 97,000 clones, almost 90% were seen once, and the ten largest hold just over 2%. The CDR3 is 15 residues long. V was pared by 2 bases and J by 7 bases, with 7 bases of the junction left unmatched. Germline V lookup: CDR1 SGDLS, CDR2 YYNGEE. Seattle cases were enrolled at active infection and followed longitudinally. Sequenced material: peripheral blood. This chain connects TRBV9 to TRBJ2-1; 9 nucleotides line up with TRBD1. This clonotype was sampled from a middle-aged man with COVID-19, enrolled during active disease. CDR3 bases: TGTGCCAGCAGCGTGGGACAGGGTCAATCGAATGAGCAGTTCTTC. Protein product: CASSVGQGQSNEQFF. Using reference TRBV9 and TRBJ2-1 for the parts outside the CDR3, the full variable domain is DSGVTQTPKHLITATGQRVTLRCSPRSGDLSVYWYQQSLDQGLQFLIQYYNGEERAKGNILERFSAQQFPDLHSELNLSSLELGDSALYFCASSVGQGQSNEQFFGPGTRLTVL.